The T cell receptor (beta chain) described here comes from a study of blood T cell repertoires in COVID-19. Study-level background: Acute and convalescent COVID-19 specimens originated in the United States, Italy and Spain. Nucleic acid was either cDNA or gDNA, and it came from T cells, B-cell-depleted T cells, or PBMCs.

Source study methods: Estimation of nucleated cell counts relied on the amplification of reference gene primers. Clones were sequenced by immunoSEQ multiplex PCR, and TCRdb holds only the in-frame ones, with some missing. V and J calls and clone size are those listed in that table; D and trimming were worked out from the DNA. The sample carries around 140,000 clones, over 75% recorded once. This clone appeared once. From germline, CDR1 is SGHTA and CDR2 FQGNSA. Between the trimmed V and J ends, which lost 0 bases and 0 bases, there was a span of 4 bases. This CDR3 comprises 14 residues. Sequenced material: peripheral blood. The source is a human donor in a cohort sampled during active COVID-19. The chain has TRBV7-2 and TRBJ2-3; D ambiguous. The CDR3 is CASSLAASTDTQYF. CDR3 nucleotide sequence: TGTGCCAGCAGCTTAGCAGCTAGCACAGATACGCAGTATTTT.